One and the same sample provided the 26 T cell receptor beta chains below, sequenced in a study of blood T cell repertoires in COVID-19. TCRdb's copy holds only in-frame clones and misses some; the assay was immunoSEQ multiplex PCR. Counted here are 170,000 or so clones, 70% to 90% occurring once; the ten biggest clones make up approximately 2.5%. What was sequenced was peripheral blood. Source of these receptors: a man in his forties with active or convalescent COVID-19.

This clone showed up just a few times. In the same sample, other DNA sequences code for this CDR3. Here the CDR3 reads CASSYRSSYNSPLHF. CDR3 coding DNA: TGTGCCAGCAGTTACAGGAGCTCCTATAATTCACCCCTCCACTTT. The chain recombines TRBV6-2 or TRBV6-3 with TRBJ1-6; D is unresolved. Trimming cost V 2 bases and J 0 bases, with 5 bases left between them. The CDR3 sequence is 15 residues long. CDR1 and CDR2 (germline): MNHEY, SVGEGT.

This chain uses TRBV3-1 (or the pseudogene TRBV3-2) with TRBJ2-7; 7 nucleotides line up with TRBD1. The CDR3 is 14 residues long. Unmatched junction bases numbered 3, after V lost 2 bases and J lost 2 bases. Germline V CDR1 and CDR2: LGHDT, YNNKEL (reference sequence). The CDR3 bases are TGTGCCAGCAGCCAAAGACAGGGCACCTACGAGCAGTACTTC. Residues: CASSQRQGTYEQYF.

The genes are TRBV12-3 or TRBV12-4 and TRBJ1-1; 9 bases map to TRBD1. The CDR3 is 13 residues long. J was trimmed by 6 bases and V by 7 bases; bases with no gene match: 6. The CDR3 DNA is TGTGCCAGCATTATACAGGGGGCGGCTGAAGCTTTCTTT. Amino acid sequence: CASIIQGAAEAFF.

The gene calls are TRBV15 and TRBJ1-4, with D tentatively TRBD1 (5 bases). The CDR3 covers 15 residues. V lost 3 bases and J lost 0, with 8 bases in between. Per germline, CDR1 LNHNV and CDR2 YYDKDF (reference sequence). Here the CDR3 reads CATSSTRATNEKLFF. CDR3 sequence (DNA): TGTGCCACCAGCAGTACCAGGGCAACTAATGAAAAACTGTTTTTT.

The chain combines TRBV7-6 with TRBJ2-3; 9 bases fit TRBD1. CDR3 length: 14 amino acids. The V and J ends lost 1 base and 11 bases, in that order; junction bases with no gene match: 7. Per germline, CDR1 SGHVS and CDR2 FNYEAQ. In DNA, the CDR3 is TGTGCCAGCAGCTTAGGGACAGGGGAATTGGGGCAGTATTTT. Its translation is CASSLGTGELGQYF.

The CDR3 DNA follows: TGTGCCACTGGAACAGGGAACACTGAAGCTTTCTTT. Encoded protein: CATGTGNTEAFF. The rearrangement links TRBV7-2 to TRBJ1-1; possible D gene TRBD1, 5 bases. There are 12 residues in the CDR3. The germline gives CDR1 SGHTA, CDR2 FQGNSA. The ends were cut back, 10 bases at V and 1 base at J, with 10 bases in the middle.

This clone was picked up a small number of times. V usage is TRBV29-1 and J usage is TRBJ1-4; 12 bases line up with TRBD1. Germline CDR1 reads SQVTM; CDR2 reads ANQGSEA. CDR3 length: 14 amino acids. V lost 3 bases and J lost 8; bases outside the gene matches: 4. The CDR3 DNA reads TGCAGCGTTGATGGGACAGGGGGCATGGAAAAACTGTTTTTT. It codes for CSVDGTGGMEKLFF.

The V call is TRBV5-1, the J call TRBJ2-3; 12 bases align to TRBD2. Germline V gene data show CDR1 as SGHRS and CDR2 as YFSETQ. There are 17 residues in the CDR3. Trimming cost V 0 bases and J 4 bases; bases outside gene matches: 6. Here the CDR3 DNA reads TGCGCCAGCAGCTTGGGTGCTAGCGGGGGGGCAGCAGATACGCAGTATTTT. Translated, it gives CASSLGASGGAADTQYF.

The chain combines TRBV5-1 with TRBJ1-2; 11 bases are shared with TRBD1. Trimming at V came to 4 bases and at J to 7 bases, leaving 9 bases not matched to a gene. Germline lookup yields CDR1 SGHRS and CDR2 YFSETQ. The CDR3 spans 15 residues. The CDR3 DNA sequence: TGCGCCAGCAGCCTTTCCGGGACAGGGGGGCTTGGCTACACCTTC. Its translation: CASSLSGTGGLGYTF. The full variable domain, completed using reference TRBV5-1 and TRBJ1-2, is KAGVTQTPRYLIKTRGQQVTLSCSPISGHRSVSWYQQTPGQGLQFLFEYFSETQRNKGNFPGRFSGRQFSNSRSEMNVSTLELGDSALYLCASSLSGTGGLGYTFGSGTRLTVV.

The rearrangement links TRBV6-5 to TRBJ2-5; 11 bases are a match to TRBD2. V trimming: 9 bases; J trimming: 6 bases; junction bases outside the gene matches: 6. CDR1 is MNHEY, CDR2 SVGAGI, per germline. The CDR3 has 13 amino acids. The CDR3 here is CASSGGAAQTQYF. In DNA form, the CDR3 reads TGTGCCAGTAGCGGGGGGGCCGCCCAGACCCAGTACTTC.

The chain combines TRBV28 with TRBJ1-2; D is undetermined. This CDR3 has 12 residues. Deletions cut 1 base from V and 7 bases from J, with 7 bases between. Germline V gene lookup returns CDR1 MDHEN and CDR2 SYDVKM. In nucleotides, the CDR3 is TGTGCCAGCAGTTTATTTTCATTTGGCTACACCTTC. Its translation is CASSLFSFGYTF.

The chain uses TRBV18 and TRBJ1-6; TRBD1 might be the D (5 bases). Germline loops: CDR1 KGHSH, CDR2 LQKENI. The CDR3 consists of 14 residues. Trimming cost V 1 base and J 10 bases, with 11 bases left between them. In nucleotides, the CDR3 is TGTGCCAGCTCACCACTGCCGGGGGAATCACCCCTCCACTTT. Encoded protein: CASSPLPGESPLHF.

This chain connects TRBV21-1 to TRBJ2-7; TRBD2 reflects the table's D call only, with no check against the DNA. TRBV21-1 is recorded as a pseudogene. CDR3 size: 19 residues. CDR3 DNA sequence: TGTGCCAGCAGCAAAGAACCGGACGGGGGACGACCGATTTACTACGAGCAGTACTTC. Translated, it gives CASSKEPDGGRPIYYEQYF.

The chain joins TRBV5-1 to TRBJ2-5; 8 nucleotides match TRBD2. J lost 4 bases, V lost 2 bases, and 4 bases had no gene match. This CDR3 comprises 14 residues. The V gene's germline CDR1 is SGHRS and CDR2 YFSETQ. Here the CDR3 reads CASSLGSGGETQYF. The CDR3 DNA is TGCGCCAGCAGCTTAGGGAGCGGGGGAGAGACCCAGTACTTC.

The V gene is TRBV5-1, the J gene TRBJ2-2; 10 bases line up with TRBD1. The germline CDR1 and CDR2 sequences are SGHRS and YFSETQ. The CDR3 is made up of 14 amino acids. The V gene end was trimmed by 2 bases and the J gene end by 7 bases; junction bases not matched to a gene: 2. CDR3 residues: CASSLGQGVGELFF. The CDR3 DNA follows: TGCGCCAGCAGCTTAGGACAGGGGGTCGGGGAGCTGTTTTTT.

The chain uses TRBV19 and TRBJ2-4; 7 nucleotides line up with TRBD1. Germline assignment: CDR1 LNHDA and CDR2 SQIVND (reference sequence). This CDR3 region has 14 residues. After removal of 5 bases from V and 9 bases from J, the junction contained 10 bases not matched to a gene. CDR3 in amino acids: CASSPPTGPGIQYF. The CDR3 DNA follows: TGTGCCAGTAGTCCCCCGACAGGGCCTGGCATTCAGTACTTC.

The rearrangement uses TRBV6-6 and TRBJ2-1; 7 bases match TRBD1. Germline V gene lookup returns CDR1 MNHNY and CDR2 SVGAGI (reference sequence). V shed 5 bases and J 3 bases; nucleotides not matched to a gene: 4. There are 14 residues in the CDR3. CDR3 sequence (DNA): TGTGCCAGCAGTCCAGGGGGAAGCTACAATGAGCAGTTCTTC. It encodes CASSPGGSYNEQFF.

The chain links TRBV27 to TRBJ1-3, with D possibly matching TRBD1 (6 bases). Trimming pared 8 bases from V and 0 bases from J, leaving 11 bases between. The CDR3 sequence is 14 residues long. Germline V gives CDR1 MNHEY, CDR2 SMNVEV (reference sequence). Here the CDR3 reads CASGTRSSGNTIYF. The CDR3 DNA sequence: TGTGCCAGCGGGACACGGAGCTCTGGAAACACCATATATTTT.

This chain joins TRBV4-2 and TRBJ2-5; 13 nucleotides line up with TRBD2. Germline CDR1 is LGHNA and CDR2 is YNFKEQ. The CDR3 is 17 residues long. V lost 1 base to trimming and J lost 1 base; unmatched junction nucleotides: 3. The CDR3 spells CASSQGTSGGIQETQYF. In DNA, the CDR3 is TGTGCCAGCAGCCAAGGGACTAGCGGGGGTATCCAAGAGACCCAGTACTTC.

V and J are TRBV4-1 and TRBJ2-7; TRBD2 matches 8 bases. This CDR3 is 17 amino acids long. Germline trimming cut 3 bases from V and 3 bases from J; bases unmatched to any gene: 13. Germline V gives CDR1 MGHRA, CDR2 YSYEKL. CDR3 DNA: TGCGCCAGCAGCCACTTGTCAGCGGGGGCCGGGGGCTACGAGCAGTACTTC. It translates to CASSHLSAGAGGYEQYF.

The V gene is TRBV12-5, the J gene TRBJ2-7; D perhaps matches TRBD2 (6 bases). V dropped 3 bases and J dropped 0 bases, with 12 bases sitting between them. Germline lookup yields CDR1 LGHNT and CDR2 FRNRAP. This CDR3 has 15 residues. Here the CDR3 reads CASGLSGTGSYEQYF. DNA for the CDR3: TGTGCTAGTGGTTTATCCGGGACTGGCTCCTACGAGCAGTACTTC.

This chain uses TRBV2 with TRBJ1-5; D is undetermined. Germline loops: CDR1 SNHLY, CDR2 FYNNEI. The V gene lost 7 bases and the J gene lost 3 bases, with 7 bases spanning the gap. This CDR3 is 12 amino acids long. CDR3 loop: CASKQTNQPQHF. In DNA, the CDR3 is TGTGCCAGCAAACAGACCAATCAGCCCCAGCATTTT.

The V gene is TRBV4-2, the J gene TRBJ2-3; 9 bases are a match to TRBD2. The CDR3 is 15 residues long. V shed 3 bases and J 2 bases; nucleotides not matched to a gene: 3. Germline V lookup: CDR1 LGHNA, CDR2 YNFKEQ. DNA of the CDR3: TGTGCCAGCAGCCAGGGCGGGGGGGCCACAGATACGCAGTATTTT. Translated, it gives CASSQGGGATDTQYF.

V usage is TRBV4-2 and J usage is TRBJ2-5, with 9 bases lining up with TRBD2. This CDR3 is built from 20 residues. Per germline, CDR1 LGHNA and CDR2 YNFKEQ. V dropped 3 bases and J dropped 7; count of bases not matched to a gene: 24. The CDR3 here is CASSQALGASGGPGRRTQYF. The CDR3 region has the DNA TGTGCCAGCAGCCAGGCCCTGGGGGCGAGCGGGGGGCCGGGTAGGCGGACCCAGTACTTC.

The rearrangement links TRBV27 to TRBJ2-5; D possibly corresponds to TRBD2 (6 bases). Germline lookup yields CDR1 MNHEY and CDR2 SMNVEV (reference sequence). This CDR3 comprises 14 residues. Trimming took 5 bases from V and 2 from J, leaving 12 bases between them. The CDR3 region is CASSPDYIQETQYF. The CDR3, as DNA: TGTGCCAGCAGTCCGGACTACATACAAGAGACCCAGTACTTC.

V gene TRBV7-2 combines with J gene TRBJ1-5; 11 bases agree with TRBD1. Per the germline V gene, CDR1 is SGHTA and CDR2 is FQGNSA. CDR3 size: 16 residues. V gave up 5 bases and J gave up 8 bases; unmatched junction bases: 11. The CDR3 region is CASSPYGQGAREPQHF. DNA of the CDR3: TGTGCCAGCAGCCCTTATGGACAGGGGGCTCGTGAGCCCCAGCATTTT.